This T cell receptor beta chain was captured by sequencing in a study of early T cells in non-severe SARS-CoV-2 infection (dated by TCRdb to 2020 to 2023). In the study overall: Because TCR sequencing relied on bulk RNA taken from unsorted whole blood, pairing of alpha and beta chains was not possible.

A note on this clonotype: No cognate antigen has been identified for it. No much larger clonotype is one base removed from it; base qualities were not supplied.

The library was made by 5' RACE. Sequencing was carried out with a NextSeq 500. The TCR library protocol attached unique molecular identifiers to individual cDNA molecules to correct for sequencing error and PCR bias. Sequencing covered both TCR alpha and beta chains, and within each sample the abundances of alpha and beta sequences were tightly co-correlated. The study's own analysis went as follows. Decombinator V4 was used to perform V gene, J gene and CDR3 annotation of TCR sequences. TCRs were defined as expanded if a significant change between any two time points was detected under a Poisson model with p below 0.0001. TCR abundances were normalised to the total number of TCRs sequenced per sample and were expressed as counts per million. MAIT TCRs were defined by TRAV1-2 paired with TRAJ12, TRAJ20 or TRAJ33, and iNKT TCRs by TRAV10 paired with TRAJ18. VDJdb, accessed on 1 November 2021, was searched for TCRs annotated for CMV, EBV and SARS-CoV-2, and TCRs annotated for more than one antigen were excluded. TCRdb passed the public sequencing reads through fastp at Q25 and MiXCR, retaining productive beta sequences. A single entry per CDR3 protein holds the most common genes and DNA from its merged rows. The authors' filters were not applied to this entry. The sample table contains around 55,000 distinct CDR3 sequences; only one count was recorded for around an eighth of them. Over 3% of the sample goes to the ten largest clones.

This was a case-control study nested in a cohort of healthcare workers in London, UK, who had nasopharyngeal swab PCR tests and blood samples taken every week. Healthcare workers were recruited between 23 and 31 March 2020, during the week of the UK lockdown, and were followed weekly for up to about 16 weeks. The investigation overall reported the following: VDJdb matching was skewed toward anti-spike CD8 responses and likely underestimated virus-specific expansions by missing private and CD4 specificities.

From the germline V gene (reference sequence), CDR1 is DFQATT and CDR2 is SNEGSKA. V loses 4 bases at its end and J loses 1 base; junction bases beyond the gene matches: 6. The CDR3 holds 15 amino acids from the cysteine to the phenylalanine. Only the CDR3 region is kept as DNA, spanning 45 bases read in frame from base 1. The sequence came from an adult who was a healthcare worker with PCR-confirmed SARS-CoV-2 infection or an uninfected control (not recorded which). The chain couples TRBV20-1 to TRBJ2-5; 10 nucleotides in the junction match TRBD1. Specimen: whole blood. The CDR3 amino acid sequence is: CSATPGQGPQETQYF. The DNA sequence follows: TGCAGTGCTACACCGGGACAGGGGCCCCAAGAGACCCAGTACTTC.